One sample yielded the 23 T cell receptor beta chains listed below, sequenced in a study of shared clonotypes between healthy human individuals. CD8 cells classed as naive were CD45RO-negative and positively selected for CCR7, excluding terminally differentiated effector memory CD45RA+ cells. Data came from immunoSEQ multiplex PCR; TCRdb stores just in-frame clones and leaves some out. The profile shows approximately 600,000 clones, around 95% of them singletons. Sequenced: naive CD8+ T cells sorted from blood. Receptors originate from a woman in her 30s in good health.

Remarks on this clone: The sample carries other DNA sequences with the same CDR3. The chain employs TRBV27 and TRBJ1-2; 9 bases are a match to TRBD1. This CDR3 has 14 amino acids. Per germline, CDR1 MNHEY and CDR2 SMNVEV (reference sequence). V lost 3 bases and J lost 5; bases outside the gene matches: 4. CDR3 protein: CASSFTGGSYGYTF. CDR3 DNA sequence: TGTGCCAGCAGTTTTACAGGGGGCAGTTATGGCTACACCTTC.

V usage is TRBV28 and J usage is TRBJ2-7, with D possibly matching TRBD1 (6 bases). Trimming stripped 4 bases from V and 5 bases from J, with 12 bases between. The CDR3 length is 13 residues. Germline V gene lookup returns CDR1 MDHEN and CDR2 SYDVKM. CDR3 DNA sequence: TGTGCCAGCAGTTATTCCAGGGGCAACGAGCAGTACTTC. This gives the protein CASSYSRGNEQYF.

V usage is TRBV4-2 and J usage is TRBJ2-7; D call uncertain. CDR1 is LGHNA, CDR2 YNFKEQ, per germline. Trimming took 3 bases from V and 5 from J, leaving 14 bases between them. The CDR3 contains 14 residues. CDR3 sequence reads: CASSHRSRRHEQYF. DNA of the CDR3: TGTGCCAGCAGCCACCGTTCCCGGCGACACGAGCAGTACTTC.

CDR3 residues: CATSRDHRDLAKNPYEQYF. For the CDR3, the DNA is TGTGCCACCAGCAGAGATCATCGGGATCTAGCGAAAAACCCCTACGAGCAGTACTTC. The chain uses TRBV15 and TRBJ2-7; D perhaps matches TRBD2 (6 bases). V dropped 0 bases and J dropped 2 bases, with 23 bases sitting between them. CDR3 size: 19 residues. Germline values: CDR1 LNHNV, CDR2 YYDKDF (reference sequence).

The chain couples TRBV11-2 to TRBJ2-7; 9 bases line up with TRBD1. Germline V lookup: CDR1 SGHAT, CDR2 FQNNGV. This CDR3 region has 16 residues. Trimming at V came to 1 base and at J to 5 bases, leaving 9 bases not matched to a gene. CDR3 DNA: TGTGCCAGCAGCTTAGGCCCCGGGACAGGGTACCACGAGCAGTACTTC. Translating gives CASSLGPGTGYHEQYF.

The chain recombines TRBV4-1 with TRBJ2-7; tentative D call: TRBD2 (6 bases). Trimming stripped 1 base from V and 6 bases from J, with 10 bases between. The CDR3 has 13 amino acids. Germline lookup yields CDR1 MGHRA and CDR2 YSYEKL. The CDR3 loop is CASSQGLDSEQYF. The CDR3 bases are TGCGCCAGCAGCCAAGGACTAGATAGCGAGCAGTACTTC.

The rearrangement links TRBV7-9 to TRBJ1-1; 10 bases are a match to TRBD1. The V and J ends lost 5 bases and 4 bases, in that order; junction bases with no gene match: 4. Germline CDR1 is SEHNR and CDR2 is FQNEAQ (reference sequence). The CDR3 loop spans 14 amino acids. CDR3 DNA sequence: TGTGCCAGCAGCCGGGACAGGGGAGCCACTGAAGCTTTCTTT. Translating it yields CASSRDRGATEAFF. The entire variable domain, with the rest obtained from reference TRBV7-9 and TRBJ1-1, is as follows: DTGVSQNPRHKITKRGQNVTFRCDPISEHNRLYWYRQTLGQGPEFLTYFQNEAQLEKSRLLSDRFSAERPKGSFSTLEIQRTEQGDSAMYLCASSRDRGATEAFFGQGTRLTVV.

V and J are TRBV12-5 and TRBJ2-1, with TRBD2 identical over 7 bases. CDR3 length: 18 amino acids. The germline V gene encodes CDR1 LGHNT and CDR2 FRNRAP. V was clipped by 1 base and J by 3 bases; unmatched bases: 12. In DNA, the CDR3 is TGTGCTAGTGGTTTGGCCCTAAACGTAGCGGGCCACTACAATGAGCAGTTCTTC. It encodes CASGLALNVAGHYNEQFF.

This sequence joins TRBV28 and TRBJ2-3, with TRBD2 as a possible D gene (6 bases). V was trimmed by 2 bases and J by 2 bases, leaving 14 bases between them. Germline V lookup: CDR1 MDHEN, CDR2 SYDVKM. The CDR3 sequence is 16 residues long. CDR3 sequence reads: CASSLIRDLSTDTQYF. The CDR3 DNA reads TGTGCCAGCAGTTTAATCCGGGACTTATCCACAGATACGCAGTATTTT.

The chain couples TRBV28 to TRBJ1-6; tentatively, D is TRBD1 (6 bases). Germline CDR1 and CDR2: MDHEN and SYDVKM. With 11 bases removed from V and 0 bases from J, the gap between germline ends came to 23 bases. The CDR3 runs 18 residues. This CDR3 is CASCQGSKLSSYNSPLHF. The CDR3 region has the DNA TGTGCCTCTTGTCAGGGGTCAAAGCTAAGCTCCTATAATTCACCCCTCCACTTT.

This chain links TRBV15 with TRBJ2-1; the D call may be TRBD1 or TRBD2 (5 bases each). Trimming removed 5 bases from V and 4 bases from J, with 21 bases in between. The V gene's germline CDR1 is LNHNV and CDR2 YYDKDF (reference sequence). This CDR3 is built from 17 residues. CDR3 in DNA: TGTGCCACCAGCGCACAGCTGGGACCCTCTTATTACAATGAGCAGTTCTTC. Its translation is CATSAQLGPSYYNEQFF.

This chain uses TRBV2 with TRBJ2-7; D is undetermined. The CDR3 has 12 amino acids. The V end was cut by 2 bases, the J end by 6 bases, with 8 bases between. The germline gives CDR1 SNHLY, CDR2 FYNNEI. The CDR3 region is CASSEIPFEQYF. CDR3 DNA sequence: TGTGCCAGCAGTGAAATCCCTTTCGAGCAGTACTTC. The whole variable domain, filled in from reference TRBV2 and TRBJ2-7, reads EPEVTQTPSHQVTQMGQEVILRCVPISNHLYFYWYRQILGQKVEFLVSFYNNEISEKSEIFDDQFSVERPDGSNFTLKIRSTKLEDSAMYFCASSEIPFEQYFGPGTRLTVT.

The rearrangement uses TRBV27 and TRBJ2-3, with D possibly called TRBD1 or TRBD2 (5 bases each). Trimming removed 5 bases from V and 2 bases from J, with 11 bases in between. The length of the CDR3 is 14 residues. Germline V lookup: CDR1 MNHEY, CDR2 SMNVEV (reference sequence). The CDR3 protein is CASSPGPNTDTQYF. The CDR3 DNA sequence: TGTGCCAGCAGTCCGGGGCCCAACACAGATACGCAGTATTTT.

The J gene is TRBJ1-5, the V gene TRBV28, with 7 bases matching TRBD1. The CDR3 contains 14 residues. The germline CDR1 and CDR2 sequences are MDHEN and SYDVKM. The ends lost 7 bases at V and 3 bases at J; junction bases unmatched: 6. The CDR3 region is CASKLTGANQPQHF. CDR3 nucleotides: TGTGCCAGCAAGCTAACAGGGGCCAATCAGCCCCAGCATTTT.

The chain couples TRBV2 to TRBJ2-7; D call uncertain. V lost 3 bases to trimming and J lost 5 bases, with 11 bases between them. This CDR3 is 13 amino acids long. Looked up from germline, CDR1 is SNHLY and CDR2 is FYNNEI. CDR3 nucleotide sequence: TGTGCCAGCAGTGAGGTAGGGTTGGACGAGCAGTACTTC. Encoded protein: CASSEVGLDEQYF.

The chain joins TRBV10-3 to TRBJ2-7; tentatively, D is TRBD2 (6 bases). This CDR3 comprises 16 residues. Per germline, CDR1 ENHRY and CDR2 SYGVKD. Trimming took 2 bases from V and 0 from J, leaving 14 bases between them. In DNA form, the CDR3 reads TGTGCCATCAGTGAGGCCTCGACTAGTGACTCCTACGAGCAGTACTTC. This codes for CAISEASTSDSYEQYF.

The chain employs TRBV28 and TRBJ2-3; D gene uncertain. The CDR3 has 17 residues. V was cut by 6 bases and J by 0 bases, with 19 bases left in between. The V gene's germline CDR1 is MDHEN and CDR2 SYDVKM. CDR3 coding DNA: TGTGCCAGCAGCGTTTTTGGCCTAGTGTCTAGCACAGATACGCAGTATTTT. Its protein is CASSVFGLVSSTDTQYF.

In regard to this clone: One end of the junction varies from germline; a read error may be responsible. The rearrangement joins TRBV19 to TRBJ2-1; the match to TRBD1 covers 7 bases. The germline V gene has CDR1 LNHDA and CDR2 SQIVND (reference sequence). The CDR3 extends over 12 amino acids. The CDR3 DNA reads as TGTGCCAGTACTATACTAGGGGGCGAGCAGTTCTTC. Protein sequence: CASTILGGEQFF.

The CDR3 region is CATTDRGRANEKLFF. For the CDR3, the DNA is TGTGCCACAACGGACAGGGGGCGGGCTAATGAAAAACTGTTTTTT. The rearrangement links TRBV19 to TRBJ1-4; 11 bases map to TRBD1. With V trimmed by 10 bases and J by 3 bases, 7 bases remained unmatched. This CDR3 spans 15 amino acids. CDR1 is LNHDA, CDR2 SQIVND, per germline (reference sequence).

The chain employs TRBV20-1 and TRBJ2-1; tentative D call: TRBD1 (5 bases). The CDR3 is made up of 10 amino acids. The germline V gene encodes CDR1 DFQATT and CDR2 SNEGSKA (reference sequence). V was cut by 5 bases and J by 10 bases, with 9 bases left in between. This CDR3 is CSAEYREQFF. The CDR3 nucleotides read TGCAGTGCTGAGTACAGGGAGCAGTTCTTC.

This chain joins TRBV5-4 and TRBJ1-1; 7 bases are shared with TRBD1. CDR1 is SGHNT and CDR2 is YYREEE in the germline V gene (reference sequence). V dropped 3 bases and J dropped 1; count of bases not matched to a gene: 0. The CDR3 runs to 13 residues. The CDR3 region has the DNA TGTGCCAGCAGCTGGGACAGGAACACTGAAGCTTTCTTT. The encoded protein is CASSWDRNTEAFF.

J is TRBJ2-2 and V is TRBV4-1; D gene unclear. Germline CDR1 reads MGHRA; CDR2 reads YSYEKL. Trimming shortened V by 3 bases and J by 3 bases, and 5 bases separated the two germline ends. This CDR3 spans 13 amino acids. As DNA, the CDR3 is TGCGCCAGCAGCCACCCCTACACCGGGGAGCTGTTTTTT. Protein product: CASSHPYTGELFF.

V and J are TRBV6-6 and TRBJ2-7; perhaps TRBD1 as D (6 bases). Germline V gives CDR1 MNHNY, CDR2 SVGAGI (reference sequence). V dropped 2 bases and J dropped 1 base, with 6 bases sitting between them. This CDR3 has 13 residues. The CDR3 here is CASSYQGSYEQYF. CDR3 in DNA: TGTGCCAGCAGTTACCAGGGGTCCTACGAGCAGTACTTC.